Listed here is a single TCR beta chain. The data originate from a study of blood T cell repertoires in COVID-19. This CDR3 comprises 13 residues. Between the trimmed V and J ends, which lost 7 bases and 0 bases, there was a span of 8 bases. In Seattle, patients joined the study during active infection and were tracked longitudinally. The authors' processing: Amplification of reference gene primers was used by the study to estimate nucleated cell counts. The protocol was immunoSEQ multiplex PCR, while the TCRdb copy is restricted to in-frame clones and leaves out a portion. The V and J calls and clone size are taken from that table; D and trimming were inferred from the DNA. The sample includes about 210,000 clones, approximately 78% of them seen just once.

The sample was peripheral blood. The rearrangement links TRBV12-3 or TRBV12-4 to TRBJ2-3; tentative D call: TRBD2 (5 bases). The source of this sequence is a woman aged 70-85 years with COVID-19, enrolled during active disease. The CDR3 spells CASKSGSTDTQYF. CDR3 DNA: TGTGCCAGCAAGTCGGGAAGCACAGATACGCAGTATTTT.